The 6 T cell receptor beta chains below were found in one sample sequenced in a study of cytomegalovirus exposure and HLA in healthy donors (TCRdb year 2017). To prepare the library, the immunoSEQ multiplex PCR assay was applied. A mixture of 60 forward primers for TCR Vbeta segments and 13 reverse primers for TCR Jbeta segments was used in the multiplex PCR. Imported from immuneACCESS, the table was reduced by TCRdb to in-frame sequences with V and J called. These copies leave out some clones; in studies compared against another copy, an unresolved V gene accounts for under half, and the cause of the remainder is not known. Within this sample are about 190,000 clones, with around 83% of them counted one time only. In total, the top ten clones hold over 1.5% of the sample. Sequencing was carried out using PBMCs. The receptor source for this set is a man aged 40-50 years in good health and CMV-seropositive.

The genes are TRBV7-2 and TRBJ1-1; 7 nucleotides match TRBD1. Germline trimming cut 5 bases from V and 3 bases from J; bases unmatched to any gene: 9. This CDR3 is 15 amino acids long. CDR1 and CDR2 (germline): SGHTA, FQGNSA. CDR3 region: CASSKQGLAYTEAFF. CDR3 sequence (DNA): TGTGCCAGCAGCAAACAGGGGCTCGCCTACACTGAAGCTTTCTTT.

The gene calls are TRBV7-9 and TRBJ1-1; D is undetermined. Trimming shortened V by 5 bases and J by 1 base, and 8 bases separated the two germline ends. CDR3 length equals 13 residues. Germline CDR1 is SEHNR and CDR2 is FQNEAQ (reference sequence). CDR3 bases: TGTGCCAGCAGCATTACTCAGAACACTGAAGCTTTCTTT. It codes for CASSITQNTEAFF.

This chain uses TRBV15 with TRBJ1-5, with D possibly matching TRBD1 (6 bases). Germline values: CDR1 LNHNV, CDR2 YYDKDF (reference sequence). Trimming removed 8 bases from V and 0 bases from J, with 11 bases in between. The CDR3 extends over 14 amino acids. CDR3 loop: CATPDSLSNQPQHF. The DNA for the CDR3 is TGTGCCACCCCGGACAGTCTTAGCAATCAGCCCCAGCATTTT.

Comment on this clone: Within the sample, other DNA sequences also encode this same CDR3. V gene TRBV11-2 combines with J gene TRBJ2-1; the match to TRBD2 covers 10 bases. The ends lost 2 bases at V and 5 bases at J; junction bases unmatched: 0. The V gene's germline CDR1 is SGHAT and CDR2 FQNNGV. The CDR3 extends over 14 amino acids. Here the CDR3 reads CASSLLAGDNEQFF. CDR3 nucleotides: TGTGCCAGCAGCTTACTAGCGGGGGACAATGAGCAGTTCTTC. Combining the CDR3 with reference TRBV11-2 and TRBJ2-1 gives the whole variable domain EAGVAQSPRYKIIEKRQSVAFWCNPISGHATLYWYQQILGQGPKLLIQFQNNGVVDDSQLPKDRFSAERLKGVDSTLKIQPAKLEDSAVYLCASSLLAGDNEQFFGPGTRLTVL.

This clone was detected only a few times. The CDR3 nucleotides are TGTGCCATCAGTGAGGGGACTAGCGGGAGGGCCTCGGACACCGGGGAGCTGTTTTTT. Translated, it gives CAISEGTSGRASDTGELFF. V gene TRBV10-3 combines with J gene TRBJ2-2, with 16 bases that match TRBD2. After removal of 2 bases from V and 3 bases from J, the junction contained 6 bases not matched to a gene. Per the germline V gene, CDR1 is ENHRY and CDR2 is SYGVKD. The CDR3 spans 19 residues.

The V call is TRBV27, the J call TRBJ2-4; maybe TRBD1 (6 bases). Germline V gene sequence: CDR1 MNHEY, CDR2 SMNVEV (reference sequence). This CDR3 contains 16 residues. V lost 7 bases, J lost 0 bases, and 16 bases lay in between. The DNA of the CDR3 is TGTGCCAGCACAACACAGGGAAAGTTAGCCAAAAACATTCAGTACTTC. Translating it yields CASTTQGKLAKNIQYF.